This T cell receptor (beta chain) was identified in a study of T cell repertoires in cytomegalovirus infection. Study findings and constraints: Public TCR beta family frequency separated CMV-and-HLA carriers, including in an independent cohort.

Trimming cost V 3 bases and J 4 bases, with 9 bases left between them. The CDR3 has 14 residues. The germline CDR1 and CDR2 sequences are MGHRA and YSYEKL. The table lists this clonotype with many counts. Its antigen is unidentified. TCRdb re-derived calls from the reads in MiXCR, one entry per CDR3 protein. The table includes tens of thousands of distinct CDR3 sequences, about 4.2% detected once. The sample consisted of PBMCs. The origin of this receptor is a human donor in good health (CMV status not recorded). Some clones in this sample may be carry-over from other donors' samples. This chain uses TRBV4-1 with TRBJ1-4, with a tentative D call TRBD1 (5 bases). CDR3 nucleotide sequence: TGCGCCAGCAGCCACAGGGTCCTTAATGAAAAACTGTTTTTT. Protein sequence: CASSHRVLNEKLFF.